The 22 T cell receptor beta chains below were found in one sample sequenced in a study of vaccination and CD4 T cells after COVID-19. Treatment noted: roughly ten-day PBMC culture with coronavirus spike peptide pools or control peptides (ViraFEST assay). The antigens for these receptors are not known. Sequencing of DNA taken from cultured CD4+ T cells relied on the Oncomine TCR Beta short-read assay. TCRdb re-called the PCR reads through MiXCR, storing one row per CDR3 protein. The data hold some 16,000 distinct CDR3 sequences, with about two fifths observed a single time. The sample was CD4+ T cells from blood, cultured in vitro, taken after SARS-CoV-2 vaccination. The receptors originated from a human donor who had recovered from COVID-19.

As DNA, the CDR3 is TGCAGTGCCCCTGTGCAGCGGGAGGGGAAATACAATGAGCAGTTCTTC. The encoded protein is CSAPVQREGKYNEQFF. The chain is built from TRBV20-1 and TRBJ2-1; TRBD2 agrees at 10 bases. The trim removed 6 bases at V and 4 bases at J, leaving 12 bases unmatched. The CDR3 is 16 amino acids. Per germline, CDR1 DFQATT and CDR2 SNEGSKA (reference sequence).

This clonotype was detected a few times. V and J are TRBV7-9 and TRBJ1-1; no definite D call. This CDR3 has 15 amino acids. Germline V gene data show CDR1 as SEHNR and CDR2 as FQNEAQ (reference sequence). V was clipped by 4 bases and J by 4 bases, with 16 bases between them. CDR3 amino acids: CASSSVLVEGTEAFF. CDR3 DNA: TGTGCCAGCAGCTCAGTTCTAGTGGAGGGCACTGAAGCTTTCTTT.

This clonotype was counted only a few times. The genes are TRBV10-3 and TRBJ2-7; tentative D call: TRBD2 (6 bases). The V end was cut by 10 bases, the J end by 1 base, with 14 bases between. The CDR3 loop spans 13 amino acids. In germline, CDR1 is ENHRY, CDR2 SYGVKD. Here the CDR3 DNA reads TGTGCCACCTGGAGGGCCTCGTCCTACGAGCAGTACTTC. It codes for CATWRASSYEQYF.

This clonotype was detected a few times. This rearrangement joins TRBV11-2 to TRBJ2-2, with D tentatively TRBD1 (5 bases). CDR1 SGHAT and CDR2 FQNNGV come from the germline V gene. The CDR3 totals 14 residues. The V end was cut by 5 bases, the J end by 4 bases, with 11 bases between. CDR3 nucleotides: TGTGCCAGCAGCCCCGACAGATCCACCGGGGAGCTGTTTTTT. Translated, it gives CASSPDRSTGELFF. Filled out from reference TRBV11-2 and TRBJ2-2, the complete variable domain reads EAGVAQSPRYKIIEKRQSVAFWCNPISGHATLYWYQQILGQGPKLLIQFQNNGVVDDSQLPKDRFSAERLKGVDSTLKIQPAKLEDSAVYLCASSPDRSTGELFFGEGSRLTVL.

This clonotype was found a few times. V gene TRBV6-5 combines with J gene TRBJ2-5, with 10 nucleotides matching TRBD2. Germline V CDR1 and CDR2: MNHEY, SVGAGI. Trimming at V came to 0 bases and at J to 2 bases, leaving 9 bases not matched to a gene. The CDR3 totals 18 residues. CDR3 region: CASSYSPSGSRGQETQYF. CDR3 sequence (DNA): TGTGCCAGCAGTTACTCGCCTAGCGGGAGTAGAGGTCAAGAGACCCAGTACTTC.

Comment on this clonotype: One junction end disagrees with the germline gene, perhaps due to a read error. The CDR3 nucleotides read TGCAGTGCTAGAGACCTAGCGGGTTACACTGAGCAGTTCTTC. Translating gives CSARDLAGYTEQFF. The chain is built from TRBV20-1 and TRBJ2-1; 8 nucleotides line up with TRBD2. This CDR3 spans 14 amino acids. CDR1 and CDR2 (germline): DFQATT, SNEGSKA (reference sequence).

The chain combines TRBV6-1 with TRBJ2-2; 7 bases are a match to TRBD1. Germline V lookup: CDR1 MNHNS, CDR2 SASEGT. V lost 2 bases to trimming and J lost 6 bases; unmatched junction nucleotides: 9. The CDR3 spans 16 residues. The CDR3 DNA is TGTGCCAGCAGTGAAAGAGAGGGGGCGGTAGCCGGGGAGCTGTTTTTT. Residues: CASSEREGAVAGELFF.

This chain links TRBV2 with TRBJ2-7; the D gene is possibly TRBD1 (6 bases). This CDR3 contains 17 residues. Germline V gene sequence: CDR1 SNHLY, CDR2 FYNNEI. With 6 bases removed from V and 4 bases from J, the gap between germline ends came to 25 bases. The CDR3 DNA follows: TGTGCCAGCAGCCACCCTACCCCGACAGGCCGAGGATACGAGCAGTACTTC. The encoded protein is CASSHPTPTGRGYEQYF. Supplemented by reference TRBV2 and TRBJ2-7, the full variable domain reads EPEVTQTPSHQVTQMGQEVILRCVPISNHLYFYWYRQILGQKVEFLVSFYNNEISEKSEIFDDQFSVERPDGSNFTLKIRSTKLEDSAMYFCASSHPTPTGRGYEQYFGPGTRLTVT.

The sample holds a few counts of this clonotype. The chain is built from TRBV6-5 and TRBJ2-3, with TRBD2 identical over 10 bases. The CDR3 is made up of 16 amino acids. CDR1 is MNHEY and CDR2 is SVGAGI in the germline V gene. J lost 2 bases, V lost 0 bases, and 2 bases had no gene match. The CDR3: CASSYSAGGYTDTQYF. The DNA for the CDR3 is TGTGCCAGCAGTTACTCAGCGGGAGGGTACACAGATACGCAGTATTTT.

The rearrangement uses TRBV20-1 and TRBJ2-7; TRBD2 agrees at 7 bases. The trim removed 4 bases at V and 6 bases at J, leaving 6 bases unmatched. From germline, CDR1 is DFQATT and CDR2 SNEGSKA (reference sequence). The CDR3 totals 12 residues. CDR3: CSAKRGTTEQYF. The CDR3 coding sequence is TGCAGTGCTAAACGCGGGACTACCGAGCAGTACTTC.

A few counts support this clonotype. This rearrangement joins TRBV27 to TRBJ2-3; D might be TRBD1 or TRBD2, each matching 5 bases. The ends were cut back, 1 base at V and 0 bases at J, with 11 bases in the middle. CDR3 length equals 16 residues. Germline CDR1 is MNHEY and CDR2 is SMNVEV (reference sequence). The CDR3 here is CASSLYGTTSTDTQYF. In nucleotides, the CDR3 is TGTGCCAGCAGTTTATACGGGACCACTAGCACAGATACGCAGTATTTT.

CDR3 residues: CATSREIRGGPDTQYF. The CDR3 DNA reads as TGTGCCACCAGCAGAGAGATTCGGGGAGGCCCAGATACGCAGTATTTT. This rearrangement joins TRBV15 to TRBJ2-3, with D maybe TRBD2 (6 bases). From germline, CDR1 is LNHNV and CDR2 YYDKDF (reference sequence). This CDR3 region has 16 residues. V was shortened by 0 bases and J by 4 bases, with 14 bases between the two germline ends.

The DNA of the CDR3 is TGCGCCAGCAGCTTGGCTTTAGCGGGAGTCTACGAGCAGTACTTC. It translates to CASSLALAGVYEQYF. The V and J genes are TRBV5-1 and TRBJ2-7; 9 positions agree with TRBD2. Trimming took 0 bases from V and 3 from J; bases not matched to a gene: 4. Per the germline V gene, CDR1 is SGHRS and CDR2 is YFSETQ. This CDR3 comprises 15 residues.

This clonotype was seen more than once but under ten times. This rearrangement joins TRBV6-2 or TRBV6-3 to TRBJ2-2; 7 nucleotides match TRBD2. The CDR3 runs to 18 residues. CDR1 is MNHEY, CDR2 SVGEGT, per germline. J gave up 6 bases and V 7 bases, and 20 bases lay outside the gene matches. The CDR3 DNA follows: TGTGCCAGCATTGGGGAGCGGGGAGGGTCTCCTCCATCCGGGGAGCTGTTTTTT. Residues: CASIGERGGSPPSGELFF.

The chain has TRBV19 and TRBJ1-4; weak D call: TRBD1 (5 bases). Trimming removed 3 bases from V and 4 bases from J, with 9 bases in between. Germline CDR1 and CDR2: LNHDA and SQIVND (reference sequence). The CDR3 has 14 amino acids. CDR3 amino acids: CASSMGRINEKLFF. CDR3 nucleotides: TGTGCCAGTAGTATGGGACGGATTAATGAAAAACTGTTTTTT.

The rearrangement links TRBV18 to TRBJ1-5; D unresolved. The germline V gene has CDR1 KGHSH and CDR2 LQKENI. The CDR3 has 14 amino acids. V was trimmed by 4 bases and J by 0 bases, leaving 7 bases between them. The CDR3 spells CASSRGGSNQPQHF. CDR3 sequence (DNA): TGTGCCAGCTCACGGGGAGGTAGCAATCAGCCCCAGCATTTT.

This clonotype has just a few counts. V gene TRBV20-1 combines with J gene TRBJ2-1, with TRBD2 identical over 9 bases. The V segment lost 6 bases and the J segment 6 bases; nucleotides outside the gene matches: 9. Germline-derived CDR1 and CDR2 are DFQATT and SNEGSKA (reference sequence). The CDR3 contains 14 residues. The CDR3 coding sequence is TGCAGTGCCGCGGAGGGCGGGAGGGCCAATGAGCAGTTCTTC. Translated, it gives CSAAEGGRANEQFF.

The CDR3, as DNA: TGTGCCAGCAGCTCCCAGCGGGATGCAGATACGCAGTATTTT. Translated: CASSSQRDADTQYF. The chain recombines TRBV11-3 with TRBJ2-3; 7 bases are shared with TRBD2. Germline assignment: CDR1 SGHNT and CDR2 YENEEA. The trim removed 4 bases at V and 4 bases at J, leaving 5 bases unmatched. The CDR3 has 14 amino acids.

The sample holds a few counts of this clonotype. The CDR3 nucleotides read TGTGCCAGCAGCTTATACGCGAACACTGAAGCTTTCTTT. The encoded protein is CASSLYANTEAFF. The rearrangement joins TRBV7-2 to TRBJ1-1; the D is unclear. CDR3 size: 13 residues. Deletions cut 2 bases from V and 1 base from J, with 5 bases between. Germline CDR1 reads SGHTA; CDR2 reads FQGNSA.

The table lists this clonotype with a few counts. The chain carries TRBV28 and TRBJ2-4; perhaps TRBD2 as D (5 bases). The germline V gene has CDR1 MDHEN and CDR2 SYDVKM. V dropped 5 bases and J dropped 3 bases, with 8 bases sitting between them. The CDR3 is 13 amino acids. CDR3 bases: TGTGCCAGCAGTCGTAGCGACAAAAACATTCAGTACTTC. It codes for CASSRSDKNIQYF.

This chain joins TRBV27 and TRBJ1-2; 8 bases align to TRBD1. The CDR3 covers 15 residues. Looked up from germline, CDR1 is MNHEY and CDR2 is SMNVEV (reference sequence). The V and J ends lost 5 bases and 5 bases, in that order; junction bases with no gene match: 10. CDR3 sequence: CASSPRTGFHYGYTF. CDR3 nucleotides: TGTGCCAGCAGTCCCCGGACAGGGTTTCATTATGGCTACACCTTC.

This clonotype was seen a few times. This sequence joins TRBV10-3 and TRBJ1-2; 7 positions match TRBD1. The CDR3 sequence is 14 residues long. J lost 7 bases, V lost 2 bases, and 7 bases had no gene match. CDR1 and CDR2 from the germline V gene are ENHRY and SYGVKD. CDR3 loop: CAISESGTESGYTF. The CDR3 nucleotides read TGTGCCATCAGTGAGAGTGGGACAGAGAGTGGCTACACCTTC.